One T cell receptor (beta chain) is described in this entry. No antigen is known for it. V trimming: 5 bases; J trimming: 6 bases; junction bases outside the gene matches: 7. This CDR3 spans 13 amino acids. Germline V gene data show CDR1 as MNHNY and CDR2 as SVGAGI (reference sequence). This entry is derived from a study of T cells in narcolepsy. The table came from immunoSEQ multiplex PCR; TCRdb's copy has only in-frame clones and leaves some out. In the table there are tens of thousands of clones, 75% to 85% of which are singletons. Study outcomes and limitations: Same-patient CSF and blood CD4+ T cell clonotypes included HCRT-specific and TRIB2-specific autoreactive ones. Reportedly, autoreactive clonotypes were serially detected in patients' blood but not controls'.

Sequencing was done on a sample of CD45RA- memory CD4+ T cells from PBMCs. V usage is TRBV6-6 and J usage is TRBJ2-7; 7 nucleotides match TRBD1. This sequence originates from a human donor with narcolepsy. CDR3: CASSPQGYSEQYF. The CDR3, as DNA: TGTGCCAGCAGTCCACAGGGGTATAGCGAGCAGTACTTC.